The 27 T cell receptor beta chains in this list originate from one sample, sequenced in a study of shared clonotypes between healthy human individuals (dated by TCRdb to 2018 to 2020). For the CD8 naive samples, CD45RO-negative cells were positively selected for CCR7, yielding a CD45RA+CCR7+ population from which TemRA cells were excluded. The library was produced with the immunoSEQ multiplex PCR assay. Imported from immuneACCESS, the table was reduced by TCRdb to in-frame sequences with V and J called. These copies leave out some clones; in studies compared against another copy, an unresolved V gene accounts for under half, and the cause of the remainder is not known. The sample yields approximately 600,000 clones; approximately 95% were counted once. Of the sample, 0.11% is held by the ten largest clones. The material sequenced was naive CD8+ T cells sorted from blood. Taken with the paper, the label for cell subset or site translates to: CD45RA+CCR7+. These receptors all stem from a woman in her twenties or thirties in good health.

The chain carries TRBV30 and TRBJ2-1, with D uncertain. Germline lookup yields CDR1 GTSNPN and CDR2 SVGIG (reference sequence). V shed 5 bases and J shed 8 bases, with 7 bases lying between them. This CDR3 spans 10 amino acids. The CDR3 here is CAWSAHEQFF. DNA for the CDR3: TGTGCCTGGTCGGCCCATGAGCAGTTCTTC. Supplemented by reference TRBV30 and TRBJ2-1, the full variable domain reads SQTIHQWPATLVQPVGSPLSLECTVEGTSNPNLYWYRQAAGRGLQLLFYSVGIGQISSEVPQNLSASRPQDRQFILSSKKLLLSDSGFYLCAWSAHEQFFGPGTRLTVL.

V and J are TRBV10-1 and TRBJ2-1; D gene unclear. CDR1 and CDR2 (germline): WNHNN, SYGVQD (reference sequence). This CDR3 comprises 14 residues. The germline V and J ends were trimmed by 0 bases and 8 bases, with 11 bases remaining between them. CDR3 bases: TGCGCCAGCAGTGAGTCGGGCACACTTGATGAGCAGTTCTTC. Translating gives CASSESGTLDEQFF.

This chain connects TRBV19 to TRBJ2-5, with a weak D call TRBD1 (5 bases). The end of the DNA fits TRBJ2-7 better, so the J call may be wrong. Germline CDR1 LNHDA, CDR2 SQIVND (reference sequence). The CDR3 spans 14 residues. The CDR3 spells CASSITGNSYEQYF. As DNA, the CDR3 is TGTGCCAGTAGTATAACAGGTAATTCCTACGAGCAGTACTTC.

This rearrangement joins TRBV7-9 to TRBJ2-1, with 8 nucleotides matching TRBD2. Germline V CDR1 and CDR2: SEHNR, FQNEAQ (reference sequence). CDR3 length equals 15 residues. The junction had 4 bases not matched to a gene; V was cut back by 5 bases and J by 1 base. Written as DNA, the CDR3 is TGTGCCAGCAGCGCGACTAGCGAGTCCTACAATGAGCAGTTCTTC. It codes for CASSATSESYNEQFF.

CDR3 protein: CASSYVTGAGEQYF. The CDR3 DNA is TGTGCCAGCAGCTATGTCACAGGGGCAGGGGAGCAGTACTTC. V gene TRBV7-6 combines with J gene TRBJ2-5, with 7 bases aligning to TRBD1. The germline gives CDR1 SGHVS, CDR2 FNYEAQ. This CDR3 is built from 14 residues. Trimming cost V 4 bases and J 11 bases; bases outside gene matches: 13.

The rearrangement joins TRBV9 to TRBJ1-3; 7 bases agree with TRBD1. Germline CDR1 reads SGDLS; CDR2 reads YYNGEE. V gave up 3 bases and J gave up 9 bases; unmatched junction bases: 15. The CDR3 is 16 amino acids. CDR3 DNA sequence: TGTGCCAGCAGCGACCCACAGGGGAGCCTTGGTACCACCATATATTTT. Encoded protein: CASSDPQGSLGTTIYF.

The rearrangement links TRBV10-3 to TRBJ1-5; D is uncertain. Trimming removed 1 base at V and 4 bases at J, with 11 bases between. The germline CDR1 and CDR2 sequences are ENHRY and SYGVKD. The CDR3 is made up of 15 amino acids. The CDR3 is CAISELGLNNQPQHF. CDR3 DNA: TGTGCCATCAGTGAGTTAGGACTGAATAATCAGCCCCAGCATTTT.

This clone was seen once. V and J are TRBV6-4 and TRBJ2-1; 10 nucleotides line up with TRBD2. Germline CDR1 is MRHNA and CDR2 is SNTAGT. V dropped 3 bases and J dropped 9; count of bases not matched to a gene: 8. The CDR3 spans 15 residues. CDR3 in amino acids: CASSEASGSSGEQFF. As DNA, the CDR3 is TGTGCCAGCAGTGAGGCTAGCGGGAGTTCGGGTGAGCAGTTCTTC.

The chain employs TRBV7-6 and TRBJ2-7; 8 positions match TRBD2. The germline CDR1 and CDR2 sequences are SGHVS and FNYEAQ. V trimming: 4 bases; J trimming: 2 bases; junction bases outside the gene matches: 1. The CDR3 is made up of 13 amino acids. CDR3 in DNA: TGTGCCAGCAGCTCGACTAGCGCCTACGAGCAGTACTTC. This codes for CASSSTSAYEQYF.

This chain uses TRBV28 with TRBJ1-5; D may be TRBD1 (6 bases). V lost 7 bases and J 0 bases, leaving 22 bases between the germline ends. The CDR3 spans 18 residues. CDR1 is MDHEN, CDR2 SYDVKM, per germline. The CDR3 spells CASTLGVGDIYSNQPQHF. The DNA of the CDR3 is TGTGCCAGCACCTTGGGGGTAGGGGACATCTATAGCAATCAGCCCCAGCATTTT.

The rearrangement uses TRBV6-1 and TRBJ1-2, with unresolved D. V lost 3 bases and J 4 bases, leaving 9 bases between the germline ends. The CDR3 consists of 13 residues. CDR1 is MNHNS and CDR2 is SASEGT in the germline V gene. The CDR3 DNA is TGTGCCAGCAGTGATCGACACCCCTATGGCTACACCTTC. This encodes CASSDRHPYGYTF.

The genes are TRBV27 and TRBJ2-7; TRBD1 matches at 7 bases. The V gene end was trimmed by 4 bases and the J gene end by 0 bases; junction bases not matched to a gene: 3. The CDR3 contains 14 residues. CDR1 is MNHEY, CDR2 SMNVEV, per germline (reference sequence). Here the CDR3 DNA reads TGTGCCAGCAGTTGGGGACAGACCTCCTACGAGCAGTACTTC. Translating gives CASSWGQTSYEQYF.

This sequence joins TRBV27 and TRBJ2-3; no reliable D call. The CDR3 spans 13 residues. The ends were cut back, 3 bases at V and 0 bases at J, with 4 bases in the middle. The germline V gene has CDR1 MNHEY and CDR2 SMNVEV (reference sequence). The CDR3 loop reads CASSFPSTDTQYF. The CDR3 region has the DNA TGTGCCAGCAGTTTCCCCAGCACAGATACGCAGTATTTT.

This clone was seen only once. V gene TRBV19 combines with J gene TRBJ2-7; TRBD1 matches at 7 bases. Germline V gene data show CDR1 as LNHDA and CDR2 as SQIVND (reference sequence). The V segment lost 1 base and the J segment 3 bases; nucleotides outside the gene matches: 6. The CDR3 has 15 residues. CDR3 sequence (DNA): TGTGCCAGTAGTATAGCCGGGACAGAATTCTACGAGCAGTACTTC. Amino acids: CASSIAGTEFYEQYF. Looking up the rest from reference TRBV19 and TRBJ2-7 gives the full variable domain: DGGITQSPKYLFRKEGQNVTLSCEQNLNHDAMYWYRQDPGQGLRLIYYSQIVNDFQKGDIAEGYSVSREKKESFPLTVTSAQKNPTAFYLCASSIAGTEFYEQYFGPGTRLTVT.

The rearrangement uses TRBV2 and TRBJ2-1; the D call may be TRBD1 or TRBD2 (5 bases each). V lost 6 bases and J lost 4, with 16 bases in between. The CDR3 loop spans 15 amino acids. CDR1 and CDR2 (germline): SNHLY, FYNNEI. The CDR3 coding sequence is TGTGCCAGCAGGGGGGAATTCTTGGAATACAATGAGCAGTTCTTC. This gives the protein CASRGEFLEYNEQFF.

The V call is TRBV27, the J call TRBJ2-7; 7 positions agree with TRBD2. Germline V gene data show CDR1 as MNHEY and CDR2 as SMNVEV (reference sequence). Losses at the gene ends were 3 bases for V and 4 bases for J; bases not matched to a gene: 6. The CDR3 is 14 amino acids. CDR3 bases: TGTGCCAGCAGTTTGGGGACTACCACTTACGAGCAGTACTTC. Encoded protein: CASSLGTTTYEQYF.

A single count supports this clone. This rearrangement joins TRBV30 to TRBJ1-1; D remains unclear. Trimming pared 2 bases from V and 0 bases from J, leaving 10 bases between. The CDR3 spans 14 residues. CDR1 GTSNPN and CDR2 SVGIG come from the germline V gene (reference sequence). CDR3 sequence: CAWSPLSVNTEAFF. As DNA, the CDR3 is TGTGCCTGGAGTCCCCTATCCGTGAACACTGAAGCTTTCTTT.

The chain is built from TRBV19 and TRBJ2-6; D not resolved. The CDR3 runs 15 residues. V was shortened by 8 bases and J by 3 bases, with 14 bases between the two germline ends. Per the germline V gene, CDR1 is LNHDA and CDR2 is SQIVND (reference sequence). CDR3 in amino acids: CASRIGTLGANVLTF. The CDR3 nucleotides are TGTGCCAGTCGGATCGGAACTCTTGGGGCCAACGTCCTGACTTTC. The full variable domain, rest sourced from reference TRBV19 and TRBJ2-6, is DGGITQSPKYLFRKEGQNVTLSCEQNLNHDAMYWYRQDPGQGLRLIYYSQIVNDFQKGDIAEGYSVSREKKESFPLTVTSAQKNPTAFYLCASRIGTLGANVLTFGAGSRLTVL.

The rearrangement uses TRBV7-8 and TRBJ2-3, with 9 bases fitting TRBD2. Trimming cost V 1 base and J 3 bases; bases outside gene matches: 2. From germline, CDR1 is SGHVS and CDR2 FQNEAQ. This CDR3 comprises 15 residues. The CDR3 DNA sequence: TGTGCCAGCAGCTTAGGACTAGCGGTAACAGATACGCAGTATTTT. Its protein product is CASSLGLAVTDTQYF.

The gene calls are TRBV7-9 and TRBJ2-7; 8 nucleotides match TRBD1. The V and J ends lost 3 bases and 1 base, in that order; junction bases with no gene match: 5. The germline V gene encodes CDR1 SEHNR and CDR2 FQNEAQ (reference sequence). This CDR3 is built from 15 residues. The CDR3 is CASSFGRDRSYEQYF. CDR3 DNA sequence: TGTGCCAGCAGCTTTGGCCGGGACAGGTCCTACGAGCAGTACTTC.

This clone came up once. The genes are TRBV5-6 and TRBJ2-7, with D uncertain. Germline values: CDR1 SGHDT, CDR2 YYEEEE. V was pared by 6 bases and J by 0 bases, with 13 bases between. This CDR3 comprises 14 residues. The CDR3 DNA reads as TGTGCCAGCACCTCGGACGCCTCCTCCTACGAGCAGTACTTC. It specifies CASTSDASSYEQYF.

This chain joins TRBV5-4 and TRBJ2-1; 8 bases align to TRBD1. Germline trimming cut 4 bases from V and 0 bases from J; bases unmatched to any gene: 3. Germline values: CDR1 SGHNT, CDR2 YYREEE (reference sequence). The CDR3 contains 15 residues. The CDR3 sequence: CASSTTGDSYNEQFF. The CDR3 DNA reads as TGTGCCAGCAGCACGACAGGGGACTCCTACAATGAGCAGTTCTTC.

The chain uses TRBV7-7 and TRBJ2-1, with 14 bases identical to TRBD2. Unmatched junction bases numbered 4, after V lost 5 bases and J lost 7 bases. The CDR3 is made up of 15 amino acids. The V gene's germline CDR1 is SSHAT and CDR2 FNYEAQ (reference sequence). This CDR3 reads CASSEGLAGDNEQFF. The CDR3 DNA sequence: TGTGCCAGCAGCGAGGGACTAGCGGGAGATAATGAGCAGTTCTTC.

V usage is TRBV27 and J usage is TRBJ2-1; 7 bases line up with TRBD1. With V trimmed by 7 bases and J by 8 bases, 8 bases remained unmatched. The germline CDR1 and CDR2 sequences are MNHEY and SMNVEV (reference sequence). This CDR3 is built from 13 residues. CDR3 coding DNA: TGTGCCAGCATCAAGGGGGCGACGGATGAGCAGTTCTTC. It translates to CASIKGATDEQFF.

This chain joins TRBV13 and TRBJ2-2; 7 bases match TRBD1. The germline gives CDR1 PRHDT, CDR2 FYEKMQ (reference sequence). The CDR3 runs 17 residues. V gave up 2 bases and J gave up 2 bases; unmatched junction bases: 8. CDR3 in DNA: TGTGCCAGCAGCTTATTAGGGGCAGGGGGAAACACCGGGGAGCTGTTTTTT. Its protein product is CASSLLGAGGNTGELFF. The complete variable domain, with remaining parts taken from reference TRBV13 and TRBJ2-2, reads AAGVIQSPRHLIKEKRETATLKCYPIPRHDTVYWYQQGPGQDPQFLISFYEKMQSDKGSIPDRFSAQQFSDYHSELNMSSLELGDSALYFCASSLLGAGGNTGELFFGEGSRLTVL.

CDR3 loop: CASTNPRGSNQPQHF. In nucleotides, the CDR3 is TGTGCCAGCACCAACCCGAGGGGGAGCAATCAGCCCCAGCATTTT. The V gene is TRBV6-1, the J gene TRBJ1-5, with a possible D match to TRBD1 (6 bases). Germline CDR1 is MNHNS and CDR2 is SASEGT. V lost 7 bases and J 1 base, leaving 14 bases between the germline ends. This CDR3 is 15 amino acids long.

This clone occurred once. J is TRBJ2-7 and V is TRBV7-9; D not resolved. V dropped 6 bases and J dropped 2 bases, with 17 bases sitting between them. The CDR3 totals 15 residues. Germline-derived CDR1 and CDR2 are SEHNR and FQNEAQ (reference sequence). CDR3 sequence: CASSPRREEPYEQYF. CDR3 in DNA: TGTGCCAGCAGTCCACGGAGAGAAGAGCCCTACGAGCAGTACTTC.